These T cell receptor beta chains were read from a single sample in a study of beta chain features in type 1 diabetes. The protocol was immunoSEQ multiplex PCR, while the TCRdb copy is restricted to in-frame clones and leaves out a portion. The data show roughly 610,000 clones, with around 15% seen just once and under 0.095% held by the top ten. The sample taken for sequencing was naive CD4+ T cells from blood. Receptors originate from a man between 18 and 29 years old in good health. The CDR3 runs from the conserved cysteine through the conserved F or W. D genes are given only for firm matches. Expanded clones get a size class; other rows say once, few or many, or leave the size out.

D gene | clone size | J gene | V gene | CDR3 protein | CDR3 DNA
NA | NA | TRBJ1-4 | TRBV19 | CASSVTGITNEKLFF | TGTGCCAGTAGTGTCACAGGGATTACTAATGAAAAACTGTTTTTT
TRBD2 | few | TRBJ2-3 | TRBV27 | CASSLTGTSGPSSTDTQYF | TGTGCCAGCAGTTTGACCGGGACTAGCGGGCCCTCTAGCACAGATACGCAGTATTTT
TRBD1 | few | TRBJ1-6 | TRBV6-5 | CASRRTGDSPLHF | TGTGCCAGCAGGAGGACAGGGGATTCACCCCTCCACTTT
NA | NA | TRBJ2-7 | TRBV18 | CASSPLYHGQTEGEQYF | TGTGCCAGCTCACCCTTGTACCACGGACAGACAGAAGGCGAGCAGTACTTC
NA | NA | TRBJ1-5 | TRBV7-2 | CASSPEGRQPQHF | TGCGCCAGCAGCCCCGAGGGGCGGCAGCCCCAGCATTTT
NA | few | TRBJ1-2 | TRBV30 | CAWSTVSGYTF | TGTGCCTGGTCGACGGTCTCCGGCTACACCTTC
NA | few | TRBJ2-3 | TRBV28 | CASMAGTDTQYF | TGTGCCAGCATGGCGGGCACAGATACGCAGTATTTT
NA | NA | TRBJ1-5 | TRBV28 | CASSLRTQPQHF | TGTGCCAGCAGTTTGAGAACTCAGCCCCAGCATTTT
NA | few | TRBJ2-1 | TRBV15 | CATSRGVQNEQFF | TGTGCCACCAGCAGAGGGGTACAGAATGAGCAGTTCTTC
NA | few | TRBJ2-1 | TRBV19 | CASSIFRDNEQFF | TGTGCCAGTAGTATTTTCAGGGACAATGAGCAGTTCTTC
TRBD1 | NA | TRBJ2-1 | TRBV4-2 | CASSLPTGGYKNEQFF | TGTGCCAGCAGCCTCCCGACAGGGGGATATAAGAATGAGCAGTTCTTC
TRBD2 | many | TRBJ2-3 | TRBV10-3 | CATSGRVTDTQYF | TGTGCCACTAGCGGGAGGGTGACAGATACGCAGTATTTT
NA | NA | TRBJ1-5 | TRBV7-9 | CASSLGSQPQHF | TGTGCCAGCAGCTTAGGGAGTCAGCCCCAGCATTTT
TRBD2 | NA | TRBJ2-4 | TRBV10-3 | CAISGTSGNIQYF | TGTGCCATCAGTGGGACTAGCGGTAACATTCAGTACTTC
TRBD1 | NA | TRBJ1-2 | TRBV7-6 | CASSGSPGGTGYGYTF | TGTGCCAGCAGCGGATCACCCGGGGGGACAGGTTATGGCTACACCTTC